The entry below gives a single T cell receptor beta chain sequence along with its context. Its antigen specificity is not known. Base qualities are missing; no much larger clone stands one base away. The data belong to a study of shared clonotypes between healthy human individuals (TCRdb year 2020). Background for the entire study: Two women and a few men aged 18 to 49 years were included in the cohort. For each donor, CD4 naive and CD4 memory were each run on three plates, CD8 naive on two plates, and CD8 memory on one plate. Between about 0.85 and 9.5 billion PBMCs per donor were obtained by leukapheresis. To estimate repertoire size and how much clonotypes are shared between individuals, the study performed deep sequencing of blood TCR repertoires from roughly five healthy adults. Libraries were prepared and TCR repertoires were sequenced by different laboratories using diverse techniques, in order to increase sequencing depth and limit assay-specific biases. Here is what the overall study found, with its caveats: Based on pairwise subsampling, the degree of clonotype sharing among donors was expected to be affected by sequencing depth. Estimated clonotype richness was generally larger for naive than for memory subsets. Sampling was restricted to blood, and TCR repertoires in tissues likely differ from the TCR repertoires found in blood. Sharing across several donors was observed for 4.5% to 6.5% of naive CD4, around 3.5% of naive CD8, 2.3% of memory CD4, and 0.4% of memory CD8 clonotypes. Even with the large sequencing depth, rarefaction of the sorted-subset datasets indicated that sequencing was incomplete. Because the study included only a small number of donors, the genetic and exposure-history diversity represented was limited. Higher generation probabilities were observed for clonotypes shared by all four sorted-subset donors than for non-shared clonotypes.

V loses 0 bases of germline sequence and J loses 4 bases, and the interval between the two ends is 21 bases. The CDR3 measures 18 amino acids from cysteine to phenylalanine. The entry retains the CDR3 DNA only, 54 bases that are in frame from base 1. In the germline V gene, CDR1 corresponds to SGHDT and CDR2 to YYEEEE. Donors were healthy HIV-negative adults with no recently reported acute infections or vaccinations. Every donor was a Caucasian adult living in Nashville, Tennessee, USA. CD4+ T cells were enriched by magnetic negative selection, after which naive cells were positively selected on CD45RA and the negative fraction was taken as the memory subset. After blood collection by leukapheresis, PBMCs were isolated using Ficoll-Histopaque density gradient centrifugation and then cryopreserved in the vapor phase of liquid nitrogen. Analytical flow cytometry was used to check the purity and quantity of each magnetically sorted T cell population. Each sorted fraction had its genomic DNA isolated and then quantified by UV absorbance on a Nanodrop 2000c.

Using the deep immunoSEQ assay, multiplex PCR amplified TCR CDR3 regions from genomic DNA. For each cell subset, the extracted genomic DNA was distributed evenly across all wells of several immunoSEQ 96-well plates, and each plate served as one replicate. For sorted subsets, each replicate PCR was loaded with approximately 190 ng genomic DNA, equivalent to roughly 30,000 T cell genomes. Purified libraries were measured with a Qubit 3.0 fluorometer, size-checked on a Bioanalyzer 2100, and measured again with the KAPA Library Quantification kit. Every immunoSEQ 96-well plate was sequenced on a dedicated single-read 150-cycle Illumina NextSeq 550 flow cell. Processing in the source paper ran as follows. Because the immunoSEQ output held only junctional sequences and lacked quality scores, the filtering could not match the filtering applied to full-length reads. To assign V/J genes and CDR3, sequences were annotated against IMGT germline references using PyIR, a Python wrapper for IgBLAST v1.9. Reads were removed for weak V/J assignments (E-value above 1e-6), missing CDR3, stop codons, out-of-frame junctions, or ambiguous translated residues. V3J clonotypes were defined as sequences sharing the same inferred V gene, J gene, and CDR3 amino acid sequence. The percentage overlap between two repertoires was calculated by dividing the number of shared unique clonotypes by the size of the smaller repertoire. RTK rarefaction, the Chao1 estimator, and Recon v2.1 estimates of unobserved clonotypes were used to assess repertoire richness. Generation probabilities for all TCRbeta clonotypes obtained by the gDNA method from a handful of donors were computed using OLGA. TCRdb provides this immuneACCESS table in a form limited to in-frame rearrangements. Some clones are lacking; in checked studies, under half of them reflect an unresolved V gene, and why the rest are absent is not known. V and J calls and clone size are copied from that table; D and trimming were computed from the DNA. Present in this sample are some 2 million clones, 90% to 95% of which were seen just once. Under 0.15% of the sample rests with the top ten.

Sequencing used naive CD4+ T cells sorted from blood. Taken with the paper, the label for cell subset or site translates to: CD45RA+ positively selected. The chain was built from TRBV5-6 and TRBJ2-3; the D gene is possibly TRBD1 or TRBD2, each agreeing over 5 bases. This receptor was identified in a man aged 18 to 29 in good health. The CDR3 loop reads CASSLEGWGSKDSDTQYF. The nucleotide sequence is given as TGTGCCAGCAGCTTGGAGGGTTGGGGGAGCAAGGATTCAGATACGCAGTATTTT.